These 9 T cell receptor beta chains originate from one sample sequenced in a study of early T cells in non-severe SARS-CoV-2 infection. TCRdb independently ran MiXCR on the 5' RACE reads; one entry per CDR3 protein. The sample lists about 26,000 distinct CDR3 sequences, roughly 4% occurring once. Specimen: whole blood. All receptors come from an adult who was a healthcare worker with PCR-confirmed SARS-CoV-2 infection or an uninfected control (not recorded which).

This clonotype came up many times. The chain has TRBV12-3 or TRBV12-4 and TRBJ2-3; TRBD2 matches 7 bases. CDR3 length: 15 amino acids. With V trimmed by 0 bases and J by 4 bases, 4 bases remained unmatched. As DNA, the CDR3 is TGTGCCAGCAGTTTAGCGGCGGGAGCGTCAGATACGCAGTATTTT. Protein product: CASSLAAGASDTQYF.

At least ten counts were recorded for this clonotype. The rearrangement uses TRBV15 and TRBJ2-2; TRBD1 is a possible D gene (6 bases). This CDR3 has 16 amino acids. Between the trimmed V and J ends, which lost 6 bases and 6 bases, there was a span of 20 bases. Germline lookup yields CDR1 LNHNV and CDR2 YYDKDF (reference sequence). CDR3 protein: CATSAFVGQGSGELFF. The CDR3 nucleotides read TGTGCCACCAGTGCGTTCGTGGGACAAGGGTCCGGGGAGCTGTTTTTT.

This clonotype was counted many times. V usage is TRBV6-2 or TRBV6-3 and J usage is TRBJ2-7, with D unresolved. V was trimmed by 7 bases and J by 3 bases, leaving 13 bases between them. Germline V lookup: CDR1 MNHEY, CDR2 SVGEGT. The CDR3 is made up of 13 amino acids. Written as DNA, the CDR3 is TGTGCCAGCATGCGGAGTCCGGGCTACGAGCAGTACTTC. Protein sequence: CASMRSPGYEQYF.

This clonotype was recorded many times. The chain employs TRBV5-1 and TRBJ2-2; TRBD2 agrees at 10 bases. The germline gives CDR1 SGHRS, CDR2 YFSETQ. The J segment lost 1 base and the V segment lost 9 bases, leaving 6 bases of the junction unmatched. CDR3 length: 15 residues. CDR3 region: CATSRTSGNTGELFF. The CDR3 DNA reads TGCGCCACCTCACGGACTAGCGGGAACACCGGGGAGCTGTTTTTT.

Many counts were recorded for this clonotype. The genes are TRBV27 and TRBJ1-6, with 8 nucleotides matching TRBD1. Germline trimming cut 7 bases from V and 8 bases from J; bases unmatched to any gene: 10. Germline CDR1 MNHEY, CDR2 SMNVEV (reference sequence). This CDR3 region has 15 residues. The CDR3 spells CASKTRTGQDSPLHF. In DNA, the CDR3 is TGTGCCAGCAAAACCCGGACAGGGCAGGATTCACCCCTCCACTTT.

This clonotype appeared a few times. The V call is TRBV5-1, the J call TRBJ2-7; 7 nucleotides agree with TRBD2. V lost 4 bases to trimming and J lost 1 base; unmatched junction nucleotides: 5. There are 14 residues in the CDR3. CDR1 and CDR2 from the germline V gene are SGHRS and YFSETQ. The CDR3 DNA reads TGCGCCAGCAGCCTAGGCGGGGGATCCTACGAGCAGTACTTC. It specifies CASSLGGGSYEQYF.

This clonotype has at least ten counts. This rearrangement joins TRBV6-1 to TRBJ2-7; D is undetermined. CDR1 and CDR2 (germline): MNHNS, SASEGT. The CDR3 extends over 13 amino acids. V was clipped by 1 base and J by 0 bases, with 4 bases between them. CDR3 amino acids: CASSEEDSYEQYF. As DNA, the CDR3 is TGTGCCAGCAGTGAAGAAGACTCCTACGAGCAGTACTTC.

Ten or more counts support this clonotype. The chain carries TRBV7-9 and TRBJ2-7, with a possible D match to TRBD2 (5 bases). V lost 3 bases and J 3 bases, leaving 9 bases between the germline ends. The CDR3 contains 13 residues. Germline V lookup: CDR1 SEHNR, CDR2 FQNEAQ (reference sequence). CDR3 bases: TGTGCCAGCAGCTTTGGGAGTAACTACGAGCAGTACTTC. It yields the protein CASSFGSNYEQYF.

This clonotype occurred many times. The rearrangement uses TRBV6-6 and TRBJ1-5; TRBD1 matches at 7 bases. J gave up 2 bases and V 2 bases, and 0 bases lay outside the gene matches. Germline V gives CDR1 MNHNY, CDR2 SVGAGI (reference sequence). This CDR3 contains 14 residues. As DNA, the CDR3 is TGTGCCAGCAGTTACGGACAGGGCAATCAGCCCCAGCATTTT. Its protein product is CASSYGQGNQPQHF.